The 23 T cell receptor beta chains given below trace back to one sample, sequenced in a study of blood T cell repertoires in COVID-19. The protocol was immunoSEQ multiplex PCR, while the TCRdb copy is restricted to in-frame clones and leaves out a portion. The sample consists of fewer than 150,000 clones, approximately 85% of them appearing once. The sequencing sample was made of peripheral blood. All receptors derive from a human donor in a cohort sampled during active COVID-19.

The chain employs TRBV13 and TRBJ1-1; tentatively, D is TRBD1 (6 bases). The CDR3 is 15 amino acids. Germline CDR1 and CDR2: PRHDT and FYEKMQ (reference sequence). Trimming removed 5 bases from V and 2 bases from J, with 15 bases in between. CDR3 coding DNA: TGTGCCAGCAGCCCAACCGGGACATATAACACTGAAGCTTTCTTT. The encoded protein is CASSPTGTYNTEAFF.

The V and J genes are TRBV6-5 and TRBJ2-3; maybe TRBD2 (7 bases). This CDR3 has 14 residues. V lost 5 bases and J lost 1, with 10 bases in between. Germline lookup yields CDR1 MNHEY and CDR2 SVGAGI. This CDR3 reads CASSRGGRTDTQYF. CDR3 DNA sequence: TGTGCCAGCAGTAGGGGGGGGCGCACAGATACGCAGTATTTT.

The rearrangement joins TRBV2 to TRBJ1-1; maybe TRBD1 (6 bases). In germline, CDR1 is SNHLY, CDR2 FYNNEI. This CDR3 spans 11 amino acids. Trimming removed 8 bases at V and 5 bases at J, with 9 bases between. CDR3 nucleotide sequence: TGTGCCAGCGTCCAGGGGACTGAAGCTTTCTTT. Translation: CASVQGTEAFF. The full variable domain, with the rest looked up from reference TRBV2 and TRBJ1-1, is EPEVTQTPSHQVTQMGQEVILRCVPISNHLYFYWYRQILGQKVEFLVSFYNNEISEKSEIFDDQFSVERPDGSNFTLKIRSTKLEDSAMYFCASVQGTEAFFGQGTRLTVV.

This chain joins TRBV7-6 and TRBJ1-1; TRBD1 matches 8 bases. Losses at the gene ends were 3 bases for V and 5 bases for J; bases not matched to a gene: 8. CDR1 SGHVS and CDR2 FNYEAQ come from the germline V gene. The length of the CDR3 is 15 residues. The DNA of the CDR3 is TGTGCCAGCAGCTTGGGACAGGTGTCGGAAACTGAAGCTTTCTTT. This encodes CASSLGQVSETEAFF.

The chain has TRBV30 and TRBJ1-4; no reliable D call. Germline values: CDR1 GTSNPN, CDR2 SVGIG (reference sequence). Between the trimmed V and J ends, which lost 3 bases and 7 bases, there was a span of 15 bases. This CDR3 region has 14 residues. The CDR3 here is CAWSVQAASEKLFF. The CDR3 nucleotides read TGTGCCTGGAGCGTTCAGGCCGCGTCTGAAAAACTGTTTTTT.

This chain uses TRBV29-1 with TRBJ1-6; D is possibly TRBD1 (6 bases). The CDR3 spans 14 residues. V was pared by 6 bases and J by 8 bases, with 17 bases between. CDR1 is SQVTM, CDR2 ANQGSEA, per germline. The CDR3 DNA follows: TGCAGCGTACGAACAGGGACCGGAGATTCACCCCTCCACTTT. It codes for CSVRTGTGDSPLHF.

A single count supports this clone. The rearrangement links TRBV29-1 to TRBJ2-7; 9 nucleotides line up with TRBD1. The ends lost 5 bases at V and 2 bases at J; junction bases unmatched: 7. Germline V gives CDR1 SQVTM, CDR2 ANQGSEA. The CDR3 consists of 14 residues. The CDR3: CSVTWGQGPYEQYF. CDR3 bases: TGCAGCGTTACCTGGGGACAGGGACCCTACGAGCAGTACTTC.

This clone was counted a few times. The J gene is TRBJ2-7, the V gene TRBV5-6; 7 bases map to TRBD2. V shed 1 base and J 6 bases; nucleotides not matched to a gene: 7. Germline values: CDR1 SGHDT, CDR2 YYEEEE. The CDR3 totals 14 residues. The CDR3 sequence: CASSLMQGLSEQYF. In DNA form, the CDR3 reads TGTGCCAGCAGCTTGATGCAGGGACTATCCGAGCAGTACTTC.

As DNA, the CDR3 is TGTGCCAGCAGCTTAGTGTGGCAGCGGGGACGGAACGAGCAGTACTTC. Its translation: CASSLVWQRGRNEQYF. The J gene is TRBJ2-7, the V gene TRBV7-2; 7 bases agree with TRBD2. The CDR3 extends over 16 amino acids. After removal of 1 base from V and 5 bases from J, the junction contained 11 bases not matched to a gene. Germline loops: CDR1 SGHTA, CDR2 FQGNSA.

V and J are TRBV30 and TRBJ1-5; tentatively, D is TRBD1 (5 bases). The CDR3 consists of 13 residues. Deletions cut 1 base from V and 11 bases from J, with 15 bases between. The germline V gene has CDR1 GTSNPN and CDR2 SVGIG (reference sequence). DNA of the CDR3: TGTGCCTGGAGTGAGGGGCCGCTCTCAGCCCAGCATTTT. Its translation is CAWSEGPLSAQHF.

The rearrangement joins TRBV30 to TRBJ2-7; the D gene is possibly TRBD2 (6 bases). Germline lookup yields CDR1 GTSNPN and CDR2 SVGIG (reference sequence). The CDR3 consists of 16 residues. Trimming stripped 5 bases from V and 0 bases from J, with 20 bases between. DNA for the CDR3: TGTGCCTGGGTCCCTCACGGGTTGCGGGGCTCCTACGAGCAGTACTTC. This gives the protein CAWVPHGLRGSYEQYF.

The count of this clone is one. The chain joins TRBV6-5 to TRBJ1-2, with D unresolved. V lost 6 bases, J lost 8 bases, and 16 bases lay in between. Germline CDR1 reads MNHEY; CDR2 reads SVGAGI. This CDR3 contains 13 residues. CDR3 region: CASSQRRAQGYTF. The CDR3 DNA is TGTGCCAGCAGCCAGAGGAGAGCGCAGGGCTACACCTTC.

The chain joins TRBV2 to TRBJ2-5; 11 positions match TRBD1. The CDR3 consists of 16 residues. CDR1 SNHLY and CDR2 FYNNEI come from the germline V gene. Trimming took 7 bases from V and 4 from J; bases not matched to a gene: 11. The CDR3 loop reads CASKRGTGGVVETQYF. The CDR3 DNA follows: TGTGCCAGCAAGAGGGGGACAGGGGGTGTAGTAGAGACCCAGTACTTC.

The chain is built from TRBV28 and TRBJ1-2, with D perhaps TRBD1 (6 bases). The germline V and J ends were trimmed by 9 bases and 3 bases, with 11 bases remaining between them. The CDR3 has 12 residues. Germline CDR1 reads MDHEN; CDR2 reads SYDVKM. The CDR3 DNA reads TGTGCCAGTCGTTCAGGGGACTATGGCTACACCTTC. This gives the protein CASRSGDYGYTF.

The CDR3 spells CASSQRRGSTDTQYF. The CDR3 DNA sequence: TGTGCCAGCAGCCAAAGGCGGGGGAGCACAGATACGCAGTATTTT. The V gene is TRBV16, the J gene TRBJ2-3; the match to TRBD2 covers 7 bases. The CDR3 has 15 amino acids. V lost 2 bases, J lost 0 bases, and 2 bases stayed unmatched. Germline CDR1 and CDR2: KGHSY and FQNENV.

The rearrangement joins TRBV6-1 to TRBJ2-7; the D gene is possibly TRBD1 (5 bases). Germline V gives CDR1 MNHNS, CDR2 SASEGT. The CDR3 runs to 15 residues. V was trimmed by 1 base and J by 2 bases, leaving 12 bases between them. In nucleotides, the CDR3 is TGTGCCAGCAGTGAAGGGCAGGGCACCCCCTACGAGCAGTACTTC. Amino acid sequence: CASSEGQGTPYEQYF.

This clone is a singleton in its sample. This chain uses TRBV20-1 with TRBJ2-2, with TRBD2 matching over 8 bases. The CDR3 consists of 15 residues. V was pared by 3 bases and J by 3 bases, with 6 bases of the junction left unmatched. The germline V gene has CDR1 DFQATT and CDR2 SNEGSKA (reference sequence). CDR3 DNA: TGCAGTGCTAGTGATGGGACTAGAGACACCGGGGAGCTGTTTTTT. This codes for CSASDGTRDTGELFF.

This clone came up once. The chain recombines TRBV2 with TRBJ2-3; TRBD2 matches at 14 bases. The CDR3 has 18 residues. Germline CDR1 reads SNHLY; CDR2 reads FYNNEI. Trimming removed 5 bases from V and 6 bases from J; junction bases left unmatched: 13. CDR3 DNA: TGTGCCAGCAGTTCGAGCGAGACTAGCGGGGGGGCAGGGGATACGCAGTATTTT. This sequence encodes CASSSSETSGGAGDTQYF.

The chain joins TRBV6-5 to TRBJ2-3; 8 bases line up with TRBD1. The CDR3 consists of 15 residues. V was clipped by 6 bases and J by 1 base; unmatched bases: 6. Germline CDR1 reads MNHEY; CDR2 reads SVGAGI. The CDR3 nucleotides read TGTGCCAGCAGATACAGGGGGAGCGGCACAGATACGCAGTATTTT. It yields the protein CASRYRGSGTDTQYF.

The V call is TRBV4-2, the J call TRBJ2-1; 8 bases line up with TRBD2. Germline V gene lookup returns CDR1 LGHNA and CDR2 YNFKEQ. There are 17 residues in the CDR3. Trimming removed 5 bases from V and 6 bases from J; junction bases left unmatched: 15. The chain's CDR3 is CASSYYTSGGPANEQFF. The CDR3 coding sequence is TGTGCCAGCAGCTATTACACCTCGGGGGGGCCCGCCAATGAGCAGTTCTTC.

This chain joins TRBV27 and TRBJ1-1; 10 bases map to TRBD1. This CDR3 is 15 amino acids long. Germline loops: CDR1 MNHEY, CDR2 SMNVEV (reference sequence). V trimming: 2 bases; J trimming: 5 bases; junction bases outside the gene matches: 5. This CDR3 reads CASSLIGTGDTEAFF. The CDR3 region has the DNA TGTGCCAGCAGTTTAATTGGGACAGGGGATACTGAAGCTTTCTTT.

This clone was seen ten or more times. The V call is TRBV5-1, the J call TRBJ2-5; 7 bases are a match to TRBD2. CDR1 and CDR2 from the germline V gene are SGHRS and YFSETQ. CDR3 length: 15 residues. The V segment lost 1 base and the J segment 2 bases; nucleotides outside the gene matches: 5. The CDR3 spells CASSLRDGGQETQYF. In DNA form, the CDR3 reads TGCGCCAGCAGCTTGAGGGACGGGGGGCAAGAGACCCAGTACTTC.

This chain connects TRBV30 to TRBJ2-3; 7 nucleotides agree with TRBD2. V lost 1 base and J lost 7; bases outside the gene matches: 5. The CDR3 contains 13 residues. CDR1 is GTSNPN and CDR2 is SVGIG in the germline V gene (reference sequence). The CDR3 coding sequence is TGTGCCTGGAGTGGGGCTAGCGGCTATACGCAGTATTTT. It translates to CAWSGASGYTQYF. The variable domain in full, completed from reference TRBV30 and TRBJ2-3, reads SQTIHQWPATLVQPVGSPLSLECTVEGTSNPNLYWYRQAAGRGLQLLFYSVGIGQISSEVPQNLSASRPQDRQFILSSKKLLLSDSGFYLCAWSGASGYTQYFGPGTRLTVL.